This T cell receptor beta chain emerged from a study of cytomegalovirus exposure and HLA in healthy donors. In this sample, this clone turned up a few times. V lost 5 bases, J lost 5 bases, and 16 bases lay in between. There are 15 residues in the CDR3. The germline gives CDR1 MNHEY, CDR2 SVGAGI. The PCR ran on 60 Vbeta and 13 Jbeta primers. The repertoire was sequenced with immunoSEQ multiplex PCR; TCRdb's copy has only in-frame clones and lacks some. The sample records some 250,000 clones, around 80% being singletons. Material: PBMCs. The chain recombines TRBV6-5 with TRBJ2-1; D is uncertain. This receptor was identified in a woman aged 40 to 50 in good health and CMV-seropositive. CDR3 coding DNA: TGTGCCAGCAGTGCCTTCGGCCGGGTACACAATGAGCAGTTCTTC. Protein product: CASSAFGRVHNEQFF.